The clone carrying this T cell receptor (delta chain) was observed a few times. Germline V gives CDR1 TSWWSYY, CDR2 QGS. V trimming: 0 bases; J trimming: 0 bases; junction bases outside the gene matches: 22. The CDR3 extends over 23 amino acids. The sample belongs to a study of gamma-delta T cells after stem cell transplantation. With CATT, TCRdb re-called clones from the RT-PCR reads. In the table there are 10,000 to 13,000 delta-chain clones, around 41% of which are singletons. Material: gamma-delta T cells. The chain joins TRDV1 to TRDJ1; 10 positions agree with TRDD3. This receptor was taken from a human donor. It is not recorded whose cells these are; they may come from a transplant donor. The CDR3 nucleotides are TGTGCTCTTGGGGAACTCAGGAAGCCCCCTGAGTGGGGGATACCCCTGTACACCGATAAACTCATCTTT. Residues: CALGELRKPPEWGIPLYTDKLIF.